These 15 T cell receptor beta chains originate from one sample sequenced in a study of neoadjuvant nivolumab and ipilimumab in lung cancer. Sequenced by immunoSEQ multiplex PCR; TCRdb stores in-frame clones only, minus some. The sample consists of about 5,300 clones, roughly 89% of them appearing once. This material consisted of blood, taken after neoadjuvant nivolumab, alone or with ipilimumab, at or shortly before surgery. These receptors were collected from an adult with non-small cell lung cancer. Some clones in this sample may be carry-over from other donors' samples.

The J gene is TRBJ2-1, the V gene TRBV5-1, with TRBD2 matching over 7 bases. The germline gives CDR1 SGHRS, CDR2 YFSETQ. V was pared by 0 bases and J by 3 bases, with 3 bases of the junction left unmatched. The CDR3 is made up of 15 amino acids. The CDR3 is CASSLALADYNEQFF. In DNA form, the CDR3 reads TGCGCCAGCAGCTTGGCTCTAGCGGACTACAATGAGCAGTTCTTC.

The rearrangement uses TRBV30 and TRBJ2-1; D not resolved. Germline-derived CDR1 and CDR2 are GTSNPN and SVGIG (reference sequence). Deletions cut 0 bases from V and 9 bases from J, with 12 bases between. This CDR3 contains 13 residues. The DNA for the CDR3 is TGTGCCTGGAGTGTAATTAGTAACGGTGAGCAGTTCTTC. Translating gives CAWSVISNGEQFF.

The gene calls are TRBV6-1 and TRBJ1-2; D might be TRBD1 (5 bases). The CDR3 covers 14 residues. The germline V and J ends were trimmed by 5 bases and 1 base, with 11 bases remaining between them. The germline CDR1 and CDR2 sequences are MNHNS and SASEGT. CDR3 sequence: CASSTGTVNYGYTF. For the CDR3, the DNA is TGTGCCAGCAGTACCGGGACGGTTAACTATGGCTACACCTTC.

The chain uses TRBV6-5 and TRBJ2-7, with 8 bases that match TRBD2. The length of the CDR3 is 15 residues. Germline V gene data show CDR1 as MNHEY and CDR2 as SVGAGI. The V gene end was trimmed by 10 bases and the J gene end by 2 bases; junction bases not matched to a gene: 13. CDR3: CATALSAGAPYEQYF. The CDR3 region has the DNA TGTGCCACCGCACTTTCAGCGGGAGCTCCCTACGAGCAGTACTTC.

This clone was seen once. V usage is TRBV6-5 and J usage is TRBJ2-2; possible D gene TRBD2, 5 bases. The CDR3 is 14 amino acids. Germline V gene data show CDR1 as MNHEY and CDR2 as SVGAGI. The CDR3 sequence: CATKTGTNTGELFF. CDR3 sequence (DNA): TGTGCTACAAAGACGGGGACGAACACCGGGGAGCTGTTTTTT.

The chain uses TRBV6-5 and TRBJ2-7; D is ambiguous. V was clipped by 5 bases and J by 4 bases, with 18 bases between them. CDR1 and CDR2 from the germline V gene are MNHEY and SVGAGI. There are 15 residues in the CDR3. The CDR3 DNA follows: TGTGCCAGCAGTCGACCTAACCTAGTGGGATACGAGCAGTACTTC. It yields the protein CASSRPNLVGYEQYF.

This clone was seen a single time. The chain carries TRBV27 and TRBJ1-1, with D tentatively TRBD1 (6 bases). Germline CDR1 MNHEY, CDR2 SMNVEV (reference sequence). This CDR3 spans 15 amino acids. The V gene lost 5 bases and the J gene lost 1 base, with 14 bases spanning the gap. The CDR3 loop is CASSKYRATNTEAFF. The CDR3 bases are TGTGCCAGCAGTAAATACAGGGCCACGAACACTGAAGCTTTCTTT.

This chain uses TRBV6-5 with TRBJ2-3, with TRBD1 matching 8 bases. Germline-derived CDR1 and CDR2 are MNHEY and SVGAGI. V dropped 3 bases and J dropped 4; count of bases not matched to a gene: 3. The CDR3 has 14 residues. CDR3: CASSYQGASDTQYF. CDR3 nucleotides: TGTGCCAGCAGTTATCAGGGGGCCTCAGATACGCAGTATTTT.

This sequence joins TRBV6-5 and TRBJ1-2, with TRBD1 identical over 8 bases. The CDR3 extends over 15 amino acids. V lost 0 bases, J lost 4 bases, and 4 bases stayed unmatched. Germline V gene data show CDR1 as MNHEY and CDR2 as SVGAGI. In nucleotides, the CDR3 is TGTGCCAGCAGTTACTCGATTACAGGGGGCTATGGCTACACCTTC. Amino acids: CASSYSITGGYGYTF.

This clone was observed once. The chain has TRBV7-9 and TRBJ1-1, with D uncertain. Trimming removed 9 bases from V and 5 bases from J, with 13 bases in between. Germline-derived CDR1 and CDR2 are SEHNR and FQNEAQ (reference sequence). This CDR3 is built from 12 residues. As DNA, the CDR3 is TGTGCCAGTTTACTGGGAGAGACTGAAGCTTTCTTT. This sequence encodes CASLLGETEAFF. The full variable domain, completed using reference TRBV7-9 and TRBJ1-1, is DTGVSQNPRHKITKRGQNVTFRCDPISEHNRLYWYRQTLGQGPEFLTYFQNEAQLEKSRLLSDRFSAERPKGSFSTLEIQRTEQGDSAMYLCASLLGETEAFFGQGTRLTVV.

V usage is TRBV4-2 and J usage is TRBJ1-2; tentatively, D is TRBD1 (5 bases). Germline V gene sequence: CDR1 LGHNA, CDR2 YNFKEQ. This CDR3 region has 16 residues. With 2 bases removed from V and 7 bases from J, the gap between germline ends came to 20 bases. The CDR3 nucleotides are TGTGCCAGCAGCCAAACCCCCACCGGGACCTATGGTGGCTACACCTTC. Protein: CASSQTPTGTYGGYTF.

This clone was seen once. This sequence joins TRBV7-9 and TRBJ2-1; D is unclear. Germline V gene data show CDR1 as SEHNR and CDR2 as FQNEAQ (reference sequence). Trimming took 3 bases from V and 0 from J, leaving 6 bases between them. The CDR3 is made up of 14 amino acids. In DNA, the CDR3 is TGTGCCAGCAGCTTGTCGTCCTCCTACAATGAGCAGTTCTTC. This gives the protein CASSLSSSYNEQFF.

The chain uses TRBV5-1 and TRBJ1-2, with 8 positions matching TRBD1. Germline V lookup: CDR1 SGHRS, CDR2 YFSETQ. The J segment lost 6 bases and the V segment lost 2 bases, leaving 6 bases of the junction unmatched. This CDR3 has 14 amino acids. CDR3 coding DNA: TGCGCCAGCAGCTTCGGGCAGGGGGCAAATGGCTACACCTTC. Encoded protein: CASSFGQGANGYTF.

V and J are TRBV2 and TRBJ2-1, with D perhaps TRBD1 or TRBD2 (5 bases each). In germline, CDR1 is SNHLY, CDR2 FYNNEI. V dropped 5 bases and J dropped 6 bases, with 20 bases sitting between them. This CDR3 has 16 amino acids. The CDR3 bases are TGTGCCAGCAGTCGACGGCCGGGACCCGAAGGCAATGAGCAGTTCTTC. Amino acid sequence: CASSRRPGPEGNEQFF.

V gene TRBV14 combines with J gene TRBJ2-3; D is ambiguous. Germline values: CDR1 SGHDN, CDR2 FVKESK. V shed 2 bases and J shed 2 bases, with 5 bases lying between them. This CDR3 contains 13 residues. The CDR3 DNA sequence: TGTGCCAGCAGCCAACAAATCACAGATACGCAGTATTTT. This translates into CASSQQITDTQYF.